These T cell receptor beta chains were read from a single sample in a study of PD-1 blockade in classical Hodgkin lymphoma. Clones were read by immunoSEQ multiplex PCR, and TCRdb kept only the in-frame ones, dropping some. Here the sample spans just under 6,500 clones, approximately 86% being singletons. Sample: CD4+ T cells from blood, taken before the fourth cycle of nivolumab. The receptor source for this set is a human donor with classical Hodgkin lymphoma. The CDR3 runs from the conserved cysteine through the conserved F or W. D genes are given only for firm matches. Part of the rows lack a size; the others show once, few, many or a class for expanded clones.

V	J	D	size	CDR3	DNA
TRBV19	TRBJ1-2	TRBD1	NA	CASSLRGLDYGYTF	TGTGCCAGTAGTCTTAGGGGGCTGGACTATGGCTACACCTTC
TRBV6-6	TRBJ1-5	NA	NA	CASSYGRDQPQHF	TGTGCCAGCAGTTACGGCAGGGACCAGCCCCAGCATTTT
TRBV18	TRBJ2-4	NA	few	CASSPLQGSIAKNIQYF	TGTGCCAGCTCACCTCTGCAGGGCAGTATAGCCAAAAACATTCAGTACTTC
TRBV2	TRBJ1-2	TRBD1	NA	CASSVGQSYGYTF	TGTGCCAGCAGTGTGGGACAGTCCTATGGCTACACCTTC
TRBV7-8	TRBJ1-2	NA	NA	CASSLDGQNYGYTF	TGTGCCAGCAGCTTAGATGGACAGAACTATGGCTACACCTTC
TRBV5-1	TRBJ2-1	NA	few	CASHKAPSSYNEQFF	TGCGCCAGCCATAAGGCCCCCAGCTCCTACAATGAGCAGTTCTTC
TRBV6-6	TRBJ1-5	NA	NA	CASSPRGVSNQPQHF	TGTGCCAGCAGTCCAAGGGGTGTAAGCAATCAGCCCCAGCATTTT
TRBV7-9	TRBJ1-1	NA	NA	CASSLVDGAGVTEAFF	TGTGCCAGCAGCTTAGTGGATGGGGCAGGGGTGACTGAAGCTTTCTTT
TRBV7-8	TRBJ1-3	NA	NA	CASSLGALAGTGNTIYF	TGTGCCAGCAGCTTGGGAGCCCTCGCTGGGACTGGAAACACCATATATTTT
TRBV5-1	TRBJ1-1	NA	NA	CASSLAVGLNTEAFF	TGCGCCAGCAGCTTGGCGGTGGGGCTGAACACTGAAGCTTTCTTT
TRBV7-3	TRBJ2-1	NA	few	CASSYMGGSYNEQFF	TGTGCCAGCAGCTACATGGGGGGCTCCTACAATGAGCAGTTCTTC
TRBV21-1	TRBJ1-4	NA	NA	CASSKEGQTNEKLFF	TGTGCCAGCAGCAAAGAGGGACAGACTAATGAAAAACTGTTTTTT
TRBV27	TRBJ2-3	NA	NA	CASSFGWQADTQYF	TGTGCCAGCAGTTTTGGCTGGCAGGCAGATACGCAGTATTTT
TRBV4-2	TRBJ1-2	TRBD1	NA	CASSQATPTGGEHGYTF	TGTGCCAGCAGCCAAGCTACCCCTACAGGGGGCGAGCATGGCTACACCTTC
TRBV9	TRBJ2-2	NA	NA	CASSRTGTGELFF	TGTGCCAGCAGCCGGACTGGCACCGGGGAGCTGTTTTTT
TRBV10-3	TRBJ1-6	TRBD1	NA	CAAQSGTALNSPLHF	TGTGCCGCCCAATCGGGGACAGCGCTTAATTCACCCCTCCACTTT
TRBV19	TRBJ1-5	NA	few	CASRTHSNQPQHF	TGTGCCAGTAGGACACATAGCAATCAGCCCCAGCATTTT
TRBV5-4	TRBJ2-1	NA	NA	CASSPNSGSSYNEQFF	TGTGCCAGCAGCCCTAATTCCGGGAGCTCCTACAATGAGCAGTTCTTC
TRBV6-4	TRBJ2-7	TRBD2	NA	CASGGGDGYEQYF	TGTGCCAGCGGGGGAGGGGATGGGTACGAGCAGTACTTC
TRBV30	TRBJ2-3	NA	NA	CAWSNMGARTDTQYF	TGTGCCTGGAGTAACATGGGGGCACGCACAGATACGCAGTATTTT
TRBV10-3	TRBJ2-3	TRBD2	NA	CAISGWSVLAGGGTDTQYF	TGTGCCATCAGTGGCTGGTCAGTTCTAGCGGGAGGGGGGACAGATACGCAGTATTTT
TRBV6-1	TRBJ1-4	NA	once	CASSESVWVARGNEKLFF	TGTGCCAGCAGTGAATCGGTTTGGGTGGCCAGGGGAAATGAAAAACTGTTTTTT
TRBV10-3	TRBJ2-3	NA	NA	CAISDPDTTDTQYF	TGTGCCATCAGTGACCCGGACACCACAGATACGCAGTATTTT
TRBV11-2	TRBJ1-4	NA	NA	CASSLDRGRSEKLFF	TGTGCCAGCAGCTTAGATAGGGGAAGGAGTGAAAAACTGTTTTTT
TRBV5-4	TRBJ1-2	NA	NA	CATARGGNYGYTF	TGTGCCACCGCTCGGGGGGGCAACTATGGCTACACCTTC
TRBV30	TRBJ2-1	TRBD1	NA	CACARGTAYNEQFF	TGTGCCTGTGCAAGGGGGACAGCCTACAATGAGCAGTTCTTC
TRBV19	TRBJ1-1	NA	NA	CASSMAGRGWTEAFF	TGTGCCAGTAGTATGGCAGGGAGGGGCTGGACTGAAGCTTTCTTT
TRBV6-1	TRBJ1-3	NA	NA	CASSLQVLTGNTIYF	TGTGCCAGCAGCCTACAGGTTTTAACTGGAAACACCATATATTTT
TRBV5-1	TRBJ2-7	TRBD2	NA	CASSSLAGGESYEQYF	TGCGCCAGCAGCAGCTTAGCGGGGGGGGAGTCCTACGAGCAGTACTTC
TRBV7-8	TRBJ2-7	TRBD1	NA	CASSARTGMGDEQYF	TGTGCCAGCAGCGCGAGGACAGGGATGGGGGACGAGCAGTACTTC
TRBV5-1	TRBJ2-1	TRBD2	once	CASSLSLAGSYNEQFF	TGCGCCAGCAGCCTCTCCCTAGCGGGGTCCTACAATGAGCAGTTCTTC
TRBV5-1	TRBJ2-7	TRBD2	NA	CASSAGLAGITYEQYF	TGCGCCAGCAGCGCGGGACTAGCGGGGATTACCTACGAGCAGTACTTC
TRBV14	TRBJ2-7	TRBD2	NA	CASSQGLAGIYEQYF	TGTGCCAGCAGCCAAGGACTAGCGGGCATCTACGAGCAGTACTTC
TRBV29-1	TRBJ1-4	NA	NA	CSVGREKGEKLFF	TGCAGCGTTGGTCGCGAGAAGGGTGAAAAACTGTTTTTT
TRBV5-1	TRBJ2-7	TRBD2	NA	CASSLAGGRGLGLLAGTYEQYF	TGCGCCAGCAGCTTGGCCGGGGGGAGGGGACTAGGATTACTAGCAGGCACCTACGAGCAGTACTTC
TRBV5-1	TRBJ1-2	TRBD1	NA	CASSPREGAYGYTF	TGCGCCAGCAGCCCCCGGGAGGGGGCGTATGGCTACACCTTC
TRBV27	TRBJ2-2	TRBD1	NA	CASSWGTGMNTGELFF	TGTGCCAGCAGTTGGGGGACAGGGATGAACACCGGGGAGCTGTTTTTT
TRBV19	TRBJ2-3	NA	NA	CASSLDGPRTADTQYF	TGTGCCAGTTCACTCGACGGACCACGGACGGCAGATACGCAGTATTTT
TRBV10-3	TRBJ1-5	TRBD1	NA	CAISEPGQGVGGNQPQHF	TGTGCCATCAGTGAGCCTGGACAGGGGGTAGGTGGCAATCAGCCCCAGCATTTT
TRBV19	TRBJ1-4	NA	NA	CASSSDQGTNEKLFF	TGTGCCAGTAGTAGTGACCAGGGGACTAATGAAAAACTGTTTTTT
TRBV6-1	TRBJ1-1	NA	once	CASSEVVGSRRNTEAFF	TGTGCCAGCAGTGAGGTGGTGGGGAGCCGGAGGAACACTGAAGCTTTCTTT
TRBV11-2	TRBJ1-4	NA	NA	CASSLGSRGGEKLFF	TGTGCCAGCAGCTTAGGAAGCAGGGGTGGTGAAAAACTGTTTTTT
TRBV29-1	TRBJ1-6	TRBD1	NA	CSVVWDRWVPLHF	TGCAGCGTTGTCTGGGACAGGTGGGTACCCCTCCACTTT
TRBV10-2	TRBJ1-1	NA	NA	CASSESGNKAFF	TGCGCCAGCAGTGAGTCCGGGAATAAAGCTTTCTTT
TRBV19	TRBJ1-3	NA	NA	CASSIGGLGNTIYF	TGTGCCAGTAGTATCGGGGGGCTTGGAAACACCATATATTTT
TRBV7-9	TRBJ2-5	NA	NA	CASSFPRGVSDRVQETQYF	TGTGCCAGCAGCTTTCCCCGGGGGGTATCGGACAGGGTCCAAGAGACCCAGTACTTC
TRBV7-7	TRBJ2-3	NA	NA	CASSATVSTDTQYF	TGTGCCAGCAGCGCGACCGTCAGCACAGATACGCAGTATTTT
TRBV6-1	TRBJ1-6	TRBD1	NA	CASGGTGDNSPLHF	TGTGCCAGCGGAGGGACAGGCGATAATTCACCCCTCCACTTT
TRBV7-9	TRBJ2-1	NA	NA	CASSASGVGEQFF	TGTGCCAGCAGCGCTTCCGGGGTGGGCGAGCAGTTCTTC
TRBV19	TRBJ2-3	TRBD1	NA	CASSIQGPPSTDTQYF	TGTGCCAGTAGCATACAGGGGCCACCTAGCACAGATACGCAGTATTTT
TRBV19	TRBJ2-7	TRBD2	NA	CASSIPGLSYEQYF	TGTGCCAGTAGCATCCCGGGACTATCCTACGAGCAGTACTTC
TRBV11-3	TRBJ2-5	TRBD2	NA	CASSLGLAGGEETQYF	TGTGCCAGCAGCTTAGGACTAGCGGGAGGCGAGGAGACCCAGTACTTC
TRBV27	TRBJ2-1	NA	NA	CASSSPPREINEQFF	TGTGCCAGCAGTTCCCCTCCCAGGGAGATCAATGAGCAGTTCTTC
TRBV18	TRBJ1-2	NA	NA	CASSPAEGNYGYTF	TGTGCCAGCTCACCCGCCGAGGGAAACTATGGCTACACCTTC
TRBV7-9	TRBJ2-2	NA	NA	CASSLPPKGNTGELFF	TGTGCCAGCAGCCTACCCCCAAAGGGAAACACCGGGGAGCTGTTTTTT